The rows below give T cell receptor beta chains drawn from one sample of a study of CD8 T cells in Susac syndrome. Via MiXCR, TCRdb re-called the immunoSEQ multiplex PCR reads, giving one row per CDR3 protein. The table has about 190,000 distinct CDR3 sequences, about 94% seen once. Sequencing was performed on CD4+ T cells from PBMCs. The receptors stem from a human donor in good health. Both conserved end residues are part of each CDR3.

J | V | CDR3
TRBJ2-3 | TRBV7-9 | CASSLGRDPDTQYF
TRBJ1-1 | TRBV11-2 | CASSLMGIRNTEAFF
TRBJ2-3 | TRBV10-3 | CAISILAGGTDTQYF
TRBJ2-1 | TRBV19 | CASSLLRNEQFF
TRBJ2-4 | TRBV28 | CASSLPGPKGQYF
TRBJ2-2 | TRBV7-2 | CASSRSTGPGELFF
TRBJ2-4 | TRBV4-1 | CASSQGVGPGTNIQYF
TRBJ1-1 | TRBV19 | CASSDPWNTEAFF
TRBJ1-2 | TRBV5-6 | CASSLDRPILNYGYTF
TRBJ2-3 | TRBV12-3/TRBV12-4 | CASSLGQGETDTQYF